This T cell receptor (beta chain) was sequenced in a study of patients and donors after allogeneic stem cell transplantation (dated by TCRdb to about 2020). As for this clonotype: Its target antigen remains unknown. There are no base qualities to consult, and no much larger clone falls within one base.

The method was RT-PCR. Sequencing relied on a NextSeq 550. TCRdb reworked the public reads: Q25 trimming with fastp, MiXCR clone assembly, productive beta chains retained. Each record represents a unique CDR3 protein, reported with the most common genes and DNA among its rows. Here the sample has 900,000 to 1,000,000 distinct CDR3 sequences; more than 15% occur a single time. The top ten hold about 6% of the sample. The germline V gene (reference sequence) yields DFQATT for CDR1 and SNEGSKA for CDR2. V and J are truncated by 3 bases and 5 bases respectively, leaving an intervening sequence of 13 bases. There are 13 amino acids in the CDR3, from cysteine to phenylalanine inclusive. Of all the DNA, just the CDR3 is kept, 39 bases in frame from base 1.

Rearrangement joined TRBV20-1 to TRBJ2-5, with an unclear D gene assignment. The sequence derives from a human donor who was either an allogeneic HSCT recipient or a stem cell or donor lymphocyte infusion donor (not recorded which). It is not recorded whose cells these are; they may come from a transplant donor. The specimen sequenced was blood, either unsorted or a sorted T cell fraction (not recorded which). The DNA sequence follows: TGCAGTGCTAGGAAAGGAGATAGCGAGACCCAGTACTTC. The encoded protein is CSARKGDSETQYF.